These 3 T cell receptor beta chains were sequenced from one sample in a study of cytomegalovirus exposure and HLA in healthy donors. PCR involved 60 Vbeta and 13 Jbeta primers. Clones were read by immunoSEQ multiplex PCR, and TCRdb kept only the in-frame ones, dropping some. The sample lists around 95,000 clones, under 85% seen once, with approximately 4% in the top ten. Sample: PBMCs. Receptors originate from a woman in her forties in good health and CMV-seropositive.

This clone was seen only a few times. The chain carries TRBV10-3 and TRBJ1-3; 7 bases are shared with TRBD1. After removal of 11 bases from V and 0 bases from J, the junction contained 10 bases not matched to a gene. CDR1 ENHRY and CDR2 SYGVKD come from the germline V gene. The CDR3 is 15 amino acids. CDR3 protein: CAVEDRRVSGNTIYF. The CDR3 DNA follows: TGTGCCGTCGAGGACAGGAGGGTCTCTGGAAACACCATATATTTT.

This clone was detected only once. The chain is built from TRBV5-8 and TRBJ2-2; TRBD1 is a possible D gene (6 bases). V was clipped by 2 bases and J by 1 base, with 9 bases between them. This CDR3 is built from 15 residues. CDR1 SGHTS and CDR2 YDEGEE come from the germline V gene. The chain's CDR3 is CASSLATGNTGELFF. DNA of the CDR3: TGTGCCAGCAGCTTAGCGACAGGGAACACCGGGGAGCTGTTTTTT.

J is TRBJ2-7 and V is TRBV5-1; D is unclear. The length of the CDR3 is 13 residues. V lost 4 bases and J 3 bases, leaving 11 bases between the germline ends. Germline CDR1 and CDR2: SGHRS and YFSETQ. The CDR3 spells CASSVEAFYEQYF. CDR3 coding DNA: TGCGCCAGCAGCGTAGAGGCCTTCTACGAGCAGTACTTC.